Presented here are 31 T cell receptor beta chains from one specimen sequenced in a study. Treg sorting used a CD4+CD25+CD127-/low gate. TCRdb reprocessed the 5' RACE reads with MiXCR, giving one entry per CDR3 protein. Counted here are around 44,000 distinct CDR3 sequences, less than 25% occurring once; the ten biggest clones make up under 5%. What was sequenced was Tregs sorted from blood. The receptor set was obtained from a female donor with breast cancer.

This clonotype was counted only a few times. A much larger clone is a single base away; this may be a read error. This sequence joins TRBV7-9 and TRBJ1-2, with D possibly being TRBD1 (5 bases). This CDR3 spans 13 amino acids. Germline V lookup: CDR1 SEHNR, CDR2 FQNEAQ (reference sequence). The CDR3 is CASSPFGGEGYAF. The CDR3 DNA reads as TGTGCCAGCAGCCCCTTCGGGGGAGAGGGCTACGCCTTC. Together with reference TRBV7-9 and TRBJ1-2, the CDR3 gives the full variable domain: DTGVSQNPRHKITKRGQNVTFRCDPISEHNRLYWYRQTLGQGPEFLTYFQNEAQLEKSRLLSDRFSAERPKGSFSTLEIQRTEQGDSAMYLCASSPFGGEGYAFGSGTRLTVV.

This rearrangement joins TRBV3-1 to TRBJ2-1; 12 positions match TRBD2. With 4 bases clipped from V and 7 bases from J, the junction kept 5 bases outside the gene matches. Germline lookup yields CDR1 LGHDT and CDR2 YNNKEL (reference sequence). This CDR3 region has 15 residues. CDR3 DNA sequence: TGTGCCAGCAGCCTCGCTAGCGGGAGGGATAATGAGCAGTTCTTC. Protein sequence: CASSLASGRDNEQFF.

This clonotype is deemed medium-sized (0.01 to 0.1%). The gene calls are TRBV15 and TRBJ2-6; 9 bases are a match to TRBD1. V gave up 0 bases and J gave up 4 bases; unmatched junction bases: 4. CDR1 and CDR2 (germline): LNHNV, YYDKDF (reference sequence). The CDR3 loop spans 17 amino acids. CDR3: CATSRDGTGRGANVLTF. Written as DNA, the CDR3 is TGTGCCACCAGCAGAGATGGGACAGGGCGAGGGGCCAACGTCCTGACTTTC. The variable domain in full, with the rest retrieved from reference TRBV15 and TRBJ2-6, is DAMVIQNPRYQVTQFGKPVTLSCSQTLNHNVMYWYQQKSSQAPKLLFHYYDKDFNNEADTPDNFQSRRPNTSFCFLDIRSPGLGDTAMYLCATSRDGTGRGANVLTFGAGSRLTVL.

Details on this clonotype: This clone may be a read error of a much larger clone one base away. CDR3 sequence: CASSLAYPGSNQPQHF. DNA for the CDR3: TGTGCCAGCAGTTTGGCCTACCCTGGGAGCAATCAGCCCCAGCATTTT. The J gene is TRBJ1-5, the V gene TRBV6-2 or TRBV6-3; no clear D gene. From germline, CDR1 is MNHEY and CDR2 SVGEGT. The germline V and J ends were trimmed by 4 bases and 1 base, with 14 bases remaining between them. There are 16 residues in the CDR3.

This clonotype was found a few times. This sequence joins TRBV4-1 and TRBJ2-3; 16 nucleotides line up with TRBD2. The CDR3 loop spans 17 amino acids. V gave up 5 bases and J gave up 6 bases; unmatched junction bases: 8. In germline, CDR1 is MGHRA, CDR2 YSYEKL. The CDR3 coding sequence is TGCGCCAGCAGCGTCCCGGGACTAGCGGGAGGGGTCGATACGCAGTATTTT. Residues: CASSVPGLAGGVDTQYF.

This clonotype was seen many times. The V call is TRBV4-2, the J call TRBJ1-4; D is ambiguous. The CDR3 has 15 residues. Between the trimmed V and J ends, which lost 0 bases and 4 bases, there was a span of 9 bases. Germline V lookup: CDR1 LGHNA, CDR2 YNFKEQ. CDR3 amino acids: CASSQDWQVNEKLFF. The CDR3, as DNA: TGTGCCAGCAGCCAAGATTGGCAGGTTAATGAAAAACTGTTTTTT.

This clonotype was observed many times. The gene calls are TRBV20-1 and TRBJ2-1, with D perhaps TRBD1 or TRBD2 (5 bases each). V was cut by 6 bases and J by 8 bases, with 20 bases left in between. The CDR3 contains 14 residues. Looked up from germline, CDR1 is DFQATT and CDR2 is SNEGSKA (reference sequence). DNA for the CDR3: TGCAGTGCCCGACGGGGCGGGTCCGGGGATGAGCAGTTCTTC. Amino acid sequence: CSARRGGSGDEQFF.

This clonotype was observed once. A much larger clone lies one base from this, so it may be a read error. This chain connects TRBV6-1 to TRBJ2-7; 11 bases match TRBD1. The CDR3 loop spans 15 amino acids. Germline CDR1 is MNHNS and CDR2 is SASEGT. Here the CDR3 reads CAGSRSGQGAYEQYF. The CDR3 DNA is TGTGCCGGCAGTAGGTCGGGACAGGGGGCCTACGAGCAGTACTTC.

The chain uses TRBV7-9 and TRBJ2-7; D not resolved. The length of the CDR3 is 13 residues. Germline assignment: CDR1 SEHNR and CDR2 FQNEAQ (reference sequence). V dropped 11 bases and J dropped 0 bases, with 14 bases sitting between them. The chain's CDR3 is CASPGVRSYEQYF. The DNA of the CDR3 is TGTGCCTCCCCCGGAGTCCGCTCCTACGAGCAGTACTTC. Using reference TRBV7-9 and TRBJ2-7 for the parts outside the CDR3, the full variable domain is DTGVSQNPRHKITKRGQNVTFRCDPISEHNRLYWYRQTLGQGPEFLTYFQNEAQLEKSRLLSDRFSAERPKGSFSTLEIQRTEQGDSAMYLCASPGVRSYEQYFGPGTRLTVT.

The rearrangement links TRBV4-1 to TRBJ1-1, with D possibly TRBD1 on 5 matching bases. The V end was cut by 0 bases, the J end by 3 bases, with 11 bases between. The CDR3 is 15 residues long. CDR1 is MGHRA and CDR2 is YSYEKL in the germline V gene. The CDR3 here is CASSQEGVGDTEAFF. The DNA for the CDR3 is TGCGCCAGCAGCCAAGAAGGGGTGGGTGACACTGAAGCTTTCTTT.

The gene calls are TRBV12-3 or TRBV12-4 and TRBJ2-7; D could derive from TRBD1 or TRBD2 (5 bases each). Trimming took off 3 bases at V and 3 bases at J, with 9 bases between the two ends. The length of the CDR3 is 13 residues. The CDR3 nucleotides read TGTGCCAGCAGTTTGGGGGAATTCTACGAGCAGTACTTC. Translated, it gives CASSLGEFYEQYF.

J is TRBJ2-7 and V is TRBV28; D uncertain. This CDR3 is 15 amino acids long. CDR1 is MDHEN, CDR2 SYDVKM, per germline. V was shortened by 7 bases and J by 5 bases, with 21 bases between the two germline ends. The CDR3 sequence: CASTPVPPDGDEQYF. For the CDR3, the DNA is TGTGCCAGCACCCCTGTCCCCCCGGATGGCGACGAGCAGTACTTC.

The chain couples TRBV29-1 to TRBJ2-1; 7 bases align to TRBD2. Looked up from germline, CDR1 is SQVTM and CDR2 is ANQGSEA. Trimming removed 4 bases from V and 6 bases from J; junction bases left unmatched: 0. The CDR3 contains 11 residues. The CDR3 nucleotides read TGCAGCGTTGGGACTAGCAATGAGCAGTTCTTC. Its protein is CSVGTSNEQFF.

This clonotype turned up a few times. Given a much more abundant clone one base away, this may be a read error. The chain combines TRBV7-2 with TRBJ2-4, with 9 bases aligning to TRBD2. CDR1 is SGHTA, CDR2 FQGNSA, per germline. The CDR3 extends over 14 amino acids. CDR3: CACRPAGGPNIQYF. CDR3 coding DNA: TGTGCCTGCAGACCAGCGGGAGGCCCAAACATTCAGTACTTC.

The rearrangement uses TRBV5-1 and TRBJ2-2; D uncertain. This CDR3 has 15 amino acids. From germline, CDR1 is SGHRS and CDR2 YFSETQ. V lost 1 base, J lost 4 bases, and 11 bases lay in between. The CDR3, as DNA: TGCGCCAGCAGCTTGAAGGACGGCGTCACCGGGGAGCTGTTTTTT. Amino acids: CASSLKDGVTGELFF.

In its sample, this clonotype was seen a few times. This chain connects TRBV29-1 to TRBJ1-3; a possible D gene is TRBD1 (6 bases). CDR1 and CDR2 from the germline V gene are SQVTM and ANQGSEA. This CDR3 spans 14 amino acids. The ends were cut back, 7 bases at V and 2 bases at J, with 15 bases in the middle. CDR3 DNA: TGCAGCGGCGCTGTCGGGGGCACTGGAAACACCATATATTTT. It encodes CSGAVGGTGNTIYF.

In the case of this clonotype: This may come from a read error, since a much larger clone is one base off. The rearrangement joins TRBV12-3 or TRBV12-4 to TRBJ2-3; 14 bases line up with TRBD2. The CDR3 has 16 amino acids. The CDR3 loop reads CASSLGTSGRSDTQNF. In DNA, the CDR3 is TGTGCCAGCAGTTTAGGGACTAGCGGGAGGTCGGATACGCAGAATTTT.

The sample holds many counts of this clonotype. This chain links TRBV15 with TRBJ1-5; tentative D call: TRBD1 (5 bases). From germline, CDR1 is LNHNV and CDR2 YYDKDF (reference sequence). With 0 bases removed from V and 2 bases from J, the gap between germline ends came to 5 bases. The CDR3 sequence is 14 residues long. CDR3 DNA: TGTGCCACCAGCAGAGACAGGGGCAATCAGCCCCAGCATTTT. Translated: CATSRDRGNQPQHF.

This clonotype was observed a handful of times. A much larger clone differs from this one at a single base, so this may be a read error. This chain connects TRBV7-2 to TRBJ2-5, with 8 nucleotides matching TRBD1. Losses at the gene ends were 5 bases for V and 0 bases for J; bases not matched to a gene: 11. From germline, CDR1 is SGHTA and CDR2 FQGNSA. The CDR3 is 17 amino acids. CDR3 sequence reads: CASSIGFGTGHQETQYF. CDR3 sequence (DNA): TGTGCCAGCAGCATAGGATTTGGGACAGGACACCAAGAGACCCAGTACTTC.

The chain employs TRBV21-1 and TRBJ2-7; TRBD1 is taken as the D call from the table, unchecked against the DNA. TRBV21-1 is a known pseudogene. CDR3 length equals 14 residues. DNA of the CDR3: TGTGCCAGCAGCACCCGGGACAGATCCTACGAGCAGTACTTC. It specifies CASSTRDRSYEQYF.

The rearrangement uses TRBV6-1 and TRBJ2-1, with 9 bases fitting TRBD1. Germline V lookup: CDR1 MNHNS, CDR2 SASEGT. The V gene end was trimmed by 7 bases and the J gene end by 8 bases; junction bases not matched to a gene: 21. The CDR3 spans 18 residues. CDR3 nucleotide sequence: TGTGCCAGCACTCGGACAGGGGTGTATCACGCGGGAGTCCATGAGCAGTTCTTC. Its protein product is CASTRTGVYHAGVHEQFF.

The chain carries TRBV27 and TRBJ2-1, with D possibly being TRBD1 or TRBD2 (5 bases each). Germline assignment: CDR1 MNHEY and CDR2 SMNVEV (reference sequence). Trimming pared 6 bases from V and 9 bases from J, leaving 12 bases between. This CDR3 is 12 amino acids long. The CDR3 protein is CASRTLGGEQFF. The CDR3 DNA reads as TGTGCCAGCAGGACGCTTGGGGGTGAGCAGTTCTTC.

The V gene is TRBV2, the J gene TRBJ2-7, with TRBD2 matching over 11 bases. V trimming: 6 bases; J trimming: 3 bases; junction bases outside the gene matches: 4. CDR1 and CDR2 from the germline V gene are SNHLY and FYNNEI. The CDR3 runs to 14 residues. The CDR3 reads CASRGLAAFYEQYF. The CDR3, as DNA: TGTGCCAGCAGGGGACTAGCGGCGTTCTACGAGCAGTACTTC. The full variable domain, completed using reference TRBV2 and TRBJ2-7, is EPEVTQTPSHQVTQMGQEVILRCVPISNHLYFYWYRQILGQKVEFLVSFYNNEISEKSEIFDDQFSVERPDGSNFTLKIRSTKLEDSAMYFCASRGLAAFYEQYFGPGTRLTVT.

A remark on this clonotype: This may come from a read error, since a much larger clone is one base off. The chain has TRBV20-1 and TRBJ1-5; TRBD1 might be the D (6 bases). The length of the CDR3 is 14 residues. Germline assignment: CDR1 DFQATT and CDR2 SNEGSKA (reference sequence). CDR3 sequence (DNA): TGCATTGCCATCAGCTACAGGGGCAATCAGCCCCAGCATTTT. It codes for CIAISYRGNQPQHF.

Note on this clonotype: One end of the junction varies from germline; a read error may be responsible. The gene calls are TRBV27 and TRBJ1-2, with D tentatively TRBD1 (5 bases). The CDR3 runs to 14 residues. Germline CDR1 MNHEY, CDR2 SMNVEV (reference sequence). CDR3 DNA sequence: TGTGCCAGCAGTCCAGGGATCTATTATGATGGCTGCACCTTC. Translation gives CASSPGIYYDGCTF.

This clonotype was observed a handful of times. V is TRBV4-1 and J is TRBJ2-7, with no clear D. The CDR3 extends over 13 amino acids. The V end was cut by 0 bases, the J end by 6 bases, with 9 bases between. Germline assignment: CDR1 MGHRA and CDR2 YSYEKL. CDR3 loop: CASSQDMAIEQYF. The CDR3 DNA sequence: TGCGCCAGCAGCCAAGATATGGCTATCGAGCAGTACTTC.

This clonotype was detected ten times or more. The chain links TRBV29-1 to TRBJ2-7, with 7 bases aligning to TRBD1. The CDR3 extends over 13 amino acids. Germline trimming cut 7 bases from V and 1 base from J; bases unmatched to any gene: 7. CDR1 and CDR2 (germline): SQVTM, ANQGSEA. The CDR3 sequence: CSALDRTSYEQYF. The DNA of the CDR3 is TGCAGCGCCTTGGACAGGACGTCCTACGAGCAGTACTTC.

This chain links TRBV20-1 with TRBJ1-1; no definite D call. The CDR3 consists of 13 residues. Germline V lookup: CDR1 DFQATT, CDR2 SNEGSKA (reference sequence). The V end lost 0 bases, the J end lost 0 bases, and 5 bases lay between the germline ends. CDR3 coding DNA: TGCAGTGCTAGAGAAACGTTGAACACTGAAGCTTTCTTT. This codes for CSARETLNTEAFF.

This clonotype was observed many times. CDR3 bases: TGTGCCAGCAGCCACGGACTAGCAGGGAACGAGCAGTACTTC. Encoded protein: CASSHGLAGNEQYF. This chain links TRBV28 with TRBJ2-7; the match to TRBD2 covers 8 bases. This CDR3 is built from 14 residues. Germline V lookup: CDR1 MDHEN, CDR2 SYDVKM. The trim removed 6 bases at V and 5 bases at J, leaving 9 bases unmatched.

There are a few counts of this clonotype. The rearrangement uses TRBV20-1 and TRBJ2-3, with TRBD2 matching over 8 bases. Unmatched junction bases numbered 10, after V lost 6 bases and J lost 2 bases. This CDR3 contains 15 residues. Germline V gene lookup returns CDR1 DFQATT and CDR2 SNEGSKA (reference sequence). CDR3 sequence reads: CSATKRERITDTQYF. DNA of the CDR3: TGCAGTGCGACAAAGCGGGAGCGAATCACAGATACGCAGTATTTT.

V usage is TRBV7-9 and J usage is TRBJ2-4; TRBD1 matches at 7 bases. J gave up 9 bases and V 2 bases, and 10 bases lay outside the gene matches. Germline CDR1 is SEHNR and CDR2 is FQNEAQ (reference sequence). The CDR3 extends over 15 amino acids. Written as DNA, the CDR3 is TGTGCCAGCAGCTTACCCACCGACAGGGTCGGCATTCAGTACTTC. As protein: CASSLPTDRVGIQYF. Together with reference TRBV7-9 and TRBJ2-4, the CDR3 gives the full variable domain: DTGVSQNPRHKITKRGQNVTFRCDPISEHNRLYWYRQTLGQGPEFLTYFQNEAQLEKSRLLSDRFSAERPKGSFSTLEIQRTEQGDSAMYLCASSLPTDRVGIQYFGAGTRLSVL.